This T cell receptor beta chain was profiled in a study of blood T cells in healthy people across ages. A minimum of 6 micrograms of total RNA was extracted per sample. Germline CDR1 and CDR2: DFQATT and SNEGSKA (reference sequence). The CDR3 extends over 15 amino acids. Trimming cost V 1 base and J 2 bases, with 13 bases left between them. With respect to this clonotype: The antigen is unknown.

Next came a second PCR, run for about 7 to 12 cycles, which used a sample-barcoded 5' primer along with a J-beta primer mix. TCRdb itself ran the 5' RACE reads through MiXCR, one entry per CDR3 protein. Here the sample spans some 1,500,000 distinct CDR3 sequences, 35% to 45% being singletons. Findings of the study overall: A strong correlation between TCR beta diversity and naive T cell percentage was seen. Diversity estimates drawn from one million T cells were deemed underestimates. Roughly linearly, TCR beta diversity per million T cells fell as age increased.

The specimen sequenced was blood. V and J are TRBV20-1 and TRBJ2-3; a weak D match, TRBD2 (6 bases). The receptor comes from a woman aged 18-29 years in good health. For the CDR3, the DNA is TGCAGTGCTAGAGGAGCTAGCGACTACACAGATACGCAGTATTTT. Amino acid sequence: CSARGASDYTDTQYF.